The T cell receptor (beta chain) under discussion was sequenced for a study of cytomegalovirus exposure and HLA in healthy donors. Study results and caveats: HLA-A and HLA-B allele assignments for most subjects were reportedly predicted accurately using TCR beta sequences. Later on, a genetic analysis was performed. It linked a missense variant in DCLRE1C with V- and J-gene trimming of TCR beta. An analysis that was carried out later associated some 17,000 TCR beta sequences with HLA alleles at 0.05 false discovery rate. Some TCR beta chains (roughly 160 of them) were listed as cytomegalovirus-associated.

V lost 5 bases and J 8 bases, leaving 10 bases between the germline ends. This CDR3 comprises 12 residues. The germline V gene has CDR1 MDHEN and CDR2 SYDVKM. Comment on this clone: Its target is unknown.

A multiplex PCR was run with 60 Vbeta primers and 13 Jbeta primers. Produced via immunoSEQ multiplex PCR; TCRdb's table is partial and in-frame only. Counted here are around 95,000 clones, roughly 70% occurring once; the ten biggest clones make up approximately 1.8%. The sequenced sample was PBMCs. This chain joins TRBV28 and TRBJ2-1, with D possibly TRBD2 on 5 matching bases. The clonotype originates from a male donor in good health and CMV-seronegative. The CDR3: CASSRGSYEQFF. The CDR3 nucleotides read TGTGCCAGCAGTCGAGGGTCGTATGAGCAGTTCTTC.